Listed below are T cell receptor beta chains from one sample, sequenced in a study of blood T cell repertoires in COVID-19. Clones were sequenced by immunoSEQ multiplex PCR, and TCRdb holds only the in-frame ones, with some missing. The sample includes some 11,000 clones, less than 85% of them seen just once. The source material was peripheral blood. The receptors were gathered from a human donor in a cohort sampled during active COVID-19. Each CDR3 is given with its conserved first and last residue. D genes are given only for firm matches. Only some rows state a clone size, as once, few, many or a class for expanded clones.

>TRBJ2-1|TRBD1|.|TRBV5-6
CASSTGAYNEQFF
TGTGCCAGCAGCACAGGGGCTTACAATGAGCAGTTCTTC
>TRBJ1-1|TRBD1|.|TRBV18
CASSPTGVRTEAFF
TGTGCCAGCTCACCGACAGGGGTTCGAACTGAAGCTTTCTTT
>TRBJ2-3|TRBD2|few|TRBV5-1
CASSHLAGGTTDTQYF
TGCGCCAGCAGCCATCTAGCGGGAGGGACCACAGATACGCAGTATTTT
>TRBJ2-1|TRBD2|.|TRBV18
CASSPGGSGASYSYNEQFF
TGTGCCAGCTCACCAGGAGGTAGCGGGGCCAGTTACTCCTACAATGAGCAGTTCTTC
>TRBJ2-5|TRBD1|once|TRBV18
CASSRNRGQQETQYF
TGTGCCAGCTCACGAAACCGGGGACAGCAAGAGACCCAGTACTTC
>TRBJ2-5|TRBD1|.|TRBV24-1
CATSDVRDRGSSETQYF
TGTGCCACCAGTGATGTCCGGGACAGGGGGTCTTCAGAGACCCAGTACTTC
>TRBJ2-3|.|.|TRBV5-1
CASSLRGGSGEVTQYF
TGCGCCAGCAGCCTGCGGGGCGGCAGCGGAGAGGTTACGCAGTATTTT
>TRBJ2-1|.|.|TRBV12-3/TRBV12-4
CASRNGGNNEQFF
TGTGCCAGCAGAAATGGGGGGAACAATGAGCAGTTCTTC
>TRBJ2-2|TRBD2|once|TRBV4-1
CASSRRLAGEPGELFF
TGCGCCAGCAGCCGAAGACTAGCGGGAGAGCCCGGGGAGCTGTTTTTT
>TRBJ1-2|.|.|TRBV4-2
CASSQDRQGGGYTF
TGTGCCAGCAGCCAAGATCGGCAGGGAGGAGGCTACACCTTC
>TRBJ2-1|TRBD2|.|TRBV18
CASSPRTSGANEQFF
TGTGCCAGCTCACCCCGGACTAGCGGAGCTAATGAGCAGTTCTTC
>TRBJ2-3|.|.|TRBV5-4
CASSSPWGQGGSDTQYF
TGTGCCAGCAGCTCCCCATGGGGCCAGGGCGGTTCAGATACGCAGTATTTT
>TRBJ2-3|TRBD2|.|TRBV11-2
CASSLGSSGTDTQYF
TGTGCCAGCAGCTTAGGTTCTAGCGGTACAGATACGCAGTATTTT
>TRBJ2-1|.|.|TRBV11-3
CASFLGGGSYNEQFF
TGTGCCAGCTTCTTAGGGGGAGGGTCGTACAATGAGCAGTTCTTC
>TRBJ2-7|.|medium-sized|TRBV6-2/TRBV6-3
CASSYSPAGSYEQYF
TGTGCCAGCAGTTACAGCCCCGCGGGCTCCTACGAGCAGTACTTC
>TRBJ1-1|.|.|TRBV19
CASSSKGDTEAFF
TGTGCCAGTAGCAGCAAGGGGGACACTGAAGCTTTCTTT
>TRBJ2-3|TRBD2|.|TRBV3-1/TRBV3-2
CASSATSGITDTQYF
TGTGCCAGCAGCGCGACTAGCGGGATCACAGATACGCAGTATTTT
>TRBJ2-7|.|few|TRBV27
CASSLSPTYEQYF
TGTGCCAGCAGTCTCTCGCCTACCTACGAGCAGTACTTC
>TRBJ2-7|TRBD2|.|TRBV2
CASSEELYARTSGRSITYEQYF
TGTGCCAGCAGTGAGGAGTTATACGCCAGGACTAGCGGGAGGTCTATTACTTACGAGCAGTACTTC
>TRBJ2-7|.|once|TRBV11-2
CASSLDTAAQYF
TGTGCCAGCAGCTTAGATACAGCAGCCCAGTACTTC
>TRBJ1-5|.|.|TRBV24-1
CATSRGGYSNQPQHF
TGTGCCACCAGTCGGGGGGGCTATAGCAATCAGCCCCAGCATTTT
>TRBJ2-1|TRBD2|.|TRBV7-3
CASSRVGTSYENEQFF
TGTGCCAGCAGCCGGGTAGGGACTAGCTACGAAAATGAGCAGTTCTTC
>TRBJ1-5|.|.|TRBV4-2
CASSQVVMGRGQPQHF
TGTGCCAGCAGCCAAGTCGTAATGGGGAGGGGGCAGCCCCAGCATTTT
>TRBJ2-3|TRBD1|once|TRBV12-5
CASGLVRQGTGVLGDPDTQYF
TGTGCTAGTGGTTTGGTGAGACAAGGGACAGGCGTTCTGGGTGACCCAGATACGCAGTATTTT
>TRBJ1-4|TRBD1|.|TRBV18
CASSLRGTAYSTNEKLFF
TGTGCCAGCTCACTGAGAGGGACAGCATACTCAACTAATGAAAAACTGTTTTTT
>TRBJ1-1|TRBD1|.|TRBV28
CASSLDRIFGTEAFF
TGTGCCAGCAGTTTGGACAGGATTTTCGGCACTGAAGCTTTCTTT
>TRBJ2-7|TRBD2|once|TRBV4-1
CASSQGLAGYEQYF
TGCGCCAGCAGCCAAGGTTTAGCGGGCTACGAGCAGTACTTC
>TRBJ2-7|TRBD2|few|TRBV12-5
CASGLVRLAGVEQYF
TGTGCTAGTGGTTTGGTAAGACTAGCGGGAGTCGAGCAGTACTTC
>TRBJ2-5|.|few|TRBV7-2
CASTLGPEETQYF
TGTGCCAGCACCCTAGGCCCTGAAGAGACCCAGTACTTC
>TRBJ1-6|TRBD1|once|TRBV5-1
CASSQGDNNSPLHF
TGCGCCAGCAGCCAGGGGGATAATAATTCACCCCTCCACTTT
>TRBJ2-1|TRBD2|.|TRBV6-5
CASSRTSGYNEQFF
TGTGCCAGCAGCCGGACTAGCGGCTACAATGAGCAGTTCTTC
>TRBJ1-5|.|.|TRBV28
CASRRQVEQPQHF
TGTGCCAGCAGAAGACAGGTAGAACAGCCCCAGCATTTT
>TRBJ2-1|.|.|TRBV11-3
CASSLEGLGEQFF
TGTGCCAGCAGCTTAGAGGGCCTTGGTGAGCAGTTCTTC
>TRBJ1-1|.|.|TRBV30
CAWSVNLGEAFF
TGTGCCTGGAGTGTCAATCTCGGTGAAGCTTTCTTT
>TRBJ2-1|TRBD2|.|TRBV19
CASSITSGDSTYNEQFF
TGTGCCAGTAGTATCACTAGCGGGGATTCAACCTACAATGAGCAGTTCTTC
>TRBJ2-7|.|once|TRBV6-2/TRBV6-3
CASSYVANYEQYF
TGTGCCAGCAGTTACGTGGCCAACTACGAGCAGTACTTC
>TRBJ2-2|.|.|TRBV29-1
CSVEDAGELFF
TGCAGCGTTGAAGACGCCGGGGAGCTGTTTTTT
>TRBJ2-1|TRBD2|few|TRBV27
CASSIAGDSYNEQFF
TGTGCCAGCAGCATAGCGGGAGACTCCTACAATGAGCAGTTCTTC
>TRBJ1-1|TRBD1|.|TRBV5-1
CASSLVAGGMNTEAFF
TGCGCCAGCAGCTTGGTGGCAGGGGGCATGAACACTGAAGCTTTCTTT